One and the same sample provided the 23 T cell receptor beta chains below, sequenced in a study of T cells after posttransplantation cyclophosphamide. Clones were read by immunoSEQ multiplex PCR, and TCRdb kept only the in-frame ones, dropping some. The data show around 2,800 clones, approximately 87% seen once. The sequencing sample was made of CD8+ T cells sorted from PBMCs. The receptors come from a woman aged 50 to 65 in good health and a related stem cell transplant donor.

The V gene is TRBV10-2, the J gene TRBJ1-2; the match to TRBD1 covers 10 bases. The CDR3 is 15 amino acids. V lost 1 base, J lost 8 bases, and 7 bases stayed unmatched. The germline V gene encodes CDR1 WSHSY and CDR2 SAAADI. CDR3: CASSEFVGQGGGYTF. In nucleotides, the CDR3 is TGCGCCAGCAGTGAGTTCGTAGGACAGGGGGGAGGCTACACCTTC.

This rearrangement joins TRBV11-2 to TRBJ2-7; a weak D match, TRBD2 (5 bases). CDR1 and CDR2 from the germline V gene are SGHAT and FQNNGV. V lost 5 bases and J lost 2, with 10 bases in between. This CDR3 region has 13 residues. CDR3 protein: CASSQTGTYEQYF. In DNA, the CDR3 is TGTGCCAGCAGCCAAACCGGGACCTACGAGCAGTACTTC.

The V and J genes are TRBV7-3 and TRBJ2-2, with D perhaps TRBD2 (6 bases). CDR1 is SGHTA, CDR2 FQGTGA, per germline. V was clipped by 1 base and J by 2 bases, with 11 bases between them. This CDR3 region has 16 residues. CDR3 protein: CASSLIAGSNTGELFF. In nucleotides, the CDR3 is TGTGCCAGCAGCTTAATTGCGGGAAGTAACACCGGGGAGCTGTTTTTT.

This chain connects TRBV6-1 to TRBJ2-1; no definite D call. CDR3 size: 14 residues. Germline V CDR1 and CDR2: MNHNS, SASEGT. V dropped 2 bases and J dropped 4 bases, with 9 bases sitting between them. The CDR3: CASSEISRYNEQFF. The CDR3 DNA reads as TGTGCCAGCAGTGAAATTTCCCGGTACAATGAGCAGTTCTTC.

This chain uses TRBV19 with TRBJ2-1; no reliable D call. V was trimmed by 11 bases and J by 2 bases, leaving 16 bases between them. Germline V gives CDR1 LNHDA, CDR2 SQIVND (reference sequence). CDR3 size: 14 residues. CDR3 residues: CACGLRGTYNEQFF. DNA for the CDR3: TGTGCCTGTGGGCTTCGTGGAACCTACAATGAGCAGTTCTTC. Supplemented by reference TRBV19 and TRBJ2-1, the full variable domain reads DGGITQSPKYLFRKEGQNVTLSCEQNLNHDAMYWYRQDPGQGLRLIYYSQIVNDFQKGDIAEGYSVSREKKESFPLTVTSAQKNPTAFYLCACGLRGTYNEQFFGPGTRLTVL.

V usage is TRBV6-1 and J usage is TRBJ1-5; a possible D gene is TRBD1 (6 bases). The ends were cut back, 3 bases at V and 2 bases at J, with 17 bases in the middle. The V gene's germline CDR1 is MNHNS and CDR2 SASEGT. The CDR3 has 17 amino acids. The CDR3 DNA follows: TGTGCCAGCAGTGATACTCGGGACATTACAGGCAATCAGCCCCAGCATTTT. Translation: CASSDTRDITGNQPQHF.

The chain has TRBV27 and TRBJ2-1; 10 nucleotides align to TRBD1. Germline CDR1 and CDR2: MNHEY and SMNVEV (reference sequence). Losses at the gene ends were 3 bases for V and 7 bases for J; bases not matched to a gene: 12. The CDR3 is 17 residues long. CDR3 amino acids: CASSFAGTGADMNEQFF. CDR3 nucleotides: TGTGCCAGCAGTTTCGCCGGGACAGGGGCGGATATGAATGAGCAGTTCTTC.

V usage is TRBV4-1 and J usage is TRBJ2-3, with 7 bases aligning to TRBD1. The germline V gene encodes CDR1 MGHRA and CDR2 YSYEKL. The CDR3 runs 15 residues. V gave up 1 base and J gave up 1 base; unmatched junction bases: 2. This CDR3 reads CASSQVTGGTDTQYF. The CDR3 DNA is TGCGCCAGCAGCCAAGTAACAGGGGGCACAGATACGCAGTATTTT.

This chain links TRBV2 with TRBJ2-7; maybe TRBD2 (6 bases). The CDR3 covers 13 residues. Germline V lookup: CDR1 SNHLY, CDR2 FYNNEI. Trimming removed 10 bases at V and 2 bases at J, with 15 bases between. The CDR3 coding sequence is TGTGCCACCAGGGACTCTGAGCCCTACGAGCAGTACTTC. This encodes CATRDSEPYEQYF.

The chain employs TRBV27 and TRBJ2-3, with 7 bases aligning to TRBD2. Unmatched junction bases numbered 3, after V lost 8 bases and J lost 1 base. In germline, CDR1 is MNHEY, CDR2 SMNVEV (reference sequence). The CDR3 totals 13 residues. The CDR3 DNA is TGTGCCAGCGGAAGCGGGGGCACAGATACGCAGTATTTT. It yields the protein CASGSGGTDTQYF.

The gene calls are TRBV7-9 and TRBJ2-7; possible D gene TRBD1, 5 bases. There are 13 residues in the CDR3. V shed 5 bases and J shed 6 bases, with 14 bases lying between them. Looked up from germline, CDR1 is SEHNR and CDR2 is FQNEAQ (reference sequence). This CDR3 reads CASSIRTPGEQYF. CDR3 sequence (DNA): TGTGCCAGCAGCATTAGGACACCCGGCGAGCAGTACTTC. Variable domain in full (rest from reference TRBV7-9 and TRBJ2-7): DTGVSQNPRHKITKRGQNVTFRCDPISEHNRLYWYRQTLGQGPEFLTYFQNEAQLEKSRLLSDRFSAERPKGSFSTLEIQRTEQGDSAMYLCASSIRTPGEQYFGPGTRLTVT.

The chain joins TRBV6-5 to TRBJ2-7; 8 bases are a match to TRBD1. The CDR3 has 14 residues. Germline V gene sequence: CDR1 MNHEY, CDR2 SVGAGI. J gave up 4 bases and V 8 bases, and 10 bases lay outside the gene matches. In DNA, the CDR3 is TGTGCCAGCCAGGGGGCAGGGGGCCTTTACGAGCAGTACTTC. Translation: CASQGAGGLYEQYF.

The genes are TRBV6-1 and TRBJ1-4; 7 bases are shared with TRBD1. CDR1 is MNHNS and CDR2 is SASEGT in the germline V gene. V lost 7 bases, J lost 4 bases, and 9 bases stayed unmatched. The CDR3 spans 15 residues. The CDR3 sequence: CASIHQGGLNEKLFF. The CDR3 DNA sequence: TGTGCCAGCATCCACCAGGGGGGCCTTAATGAAAAACTGTTTTTT.

V and J are TRBV5-4 and TRBJ2-2; 8 nucleotides align to TRBD1. CDR3 size: 14 residues. Germline lookup yields CDR1 SGHNT and CDR2 YYREEE (reference sequence). Trimming took 4 bases from V and 7 from J; bases not matched to a gene: 6. CDR3 DNA sequence: TGTGCCAGCAGCCCGGACAGGGCGGTCGGGGAGCTGTTTTTT. Translating it yields CASSPDRAVGELFF.

This chain connects TRBV10-1 to TRBJ2-1; 11 positions match TRBD2. This CDR3 is built from 15 residues. CDR1 and CDR2 (germline): WNHNN, SYGVQD (reference sequence). J gave up 9 bases and V 3 bases, and 7 bases lay outside the gene matches. The CDR3 region is CASSDPGLAVGEQFF. The CDR3 DNA reads TGCGCCAGCAGTGACCCGGGACTAGCGGTCGGTGAGCAGTTCTTC.

J is TRBJ1-1 and V is TRBV27; D perhaps matches TRBD1 (6 bases). Trimming took off 4 bases at V and 4 bases at J, with 10 bases between the two ends. Per germline, CDR1 MNHEY and CDR2 SMNVEV (reference sequence). CDR3 size: 13 residues. DNA of the CDR3: TGTGCCAGCAGTTCCATCAGGGGCACTGAAGCTTTCTTT. Protein sequence: CASSSIRGTEAFF.

The chain uses TRBV5-5 and TRBJ1-1, with unresolved D. The CDR3 consists of 15 residues. V was pared by 1 base and J by 0 bases, with 10 bases between. Germline assignment: CDR1 SGHKS and CDR2 YYEKEE (reference sequence). In DNA, the CDR3 is TGTGCCAGCAGCTTGACGGGGAACATGAACACTGAAGCTTTCTTT. Its protein is CASSLTGNMNTEAFF.

The rearrangement uses TRBV5-1 and TRBJ1-3; D remains unclear. This CDR3 has 16 amino acids. V lost 1 base and J lost 8, with 19 bases in between. Germline CDR1 and CDR2: SGHRS and YFSETQ. This CDR3 reads CASSLYGSVTVDTIYF. In nucleotides, the CDR3 is TGCGCCAGCAGCTTGTATGGCAGCGTAACGGTAGACACCATATATTTT.

CDR3 region: CASSPTGTPGNTIYF. CDR3 DNA: TGTGCCAGCAGTCCAACCGGGACACCTGGAAACACCATATATTTT. V gene TRBV27 combines with J gene TRBJ1-3; TRBD1 might be the D (6 bases). With 5 bases removed from V and 2 bases from J, the gap between germline ends came to 13 bases. The CDR3 is made up of 15 amino acids. The germline gives CDR1 MNHEY, CDR2 SMNVEV (reference sequence).

This chain joins TRBV29-1 and TRBJ1-1, with D possibly TRBD1 on 5 matching bases. There are 9 residues in the CDR3. The germline gives CDR1 SQVTM, CDR2 ANQGSEA. Trimming removed 4 bases at V and 10 bases at J, with 7 bases between. CDR3 protein: CSVGRGAFF. For the CDR3, the DNA is TGCAGCGTTGGAAGGGGAGCTTTCTTT.

This clone was seen a handful of times. This chain uses TRBV6-5 with TRBJ2-7; the D is unclear. The CDR3 length is 13 residues. Germline values: CDR1 MNHEY, CDR2 SVGAGI. Between the trimmed V and J ends, which lost 2 bases and 3 bases, there was a span of 8 bases. CDR3 loop: CASSYGVGYEQYF. The CDR3, as DNA: TGTGCCAGCAGTTACGGTGTCGGCTACGAGCAGTACTTC.

The chain couples TRBV19 to TRBJ2-1, with 7 bases matching TRBD2. The CDR3 spans 13 residues. The ends lost 9 bases at V and 4 bases at J; junction bases unmatched: 6. The germline V gene has CDR1 LNHDA and CDR2 SQIVND (reference sequence). CDR3 nucleotide sequence: TGTGCCAGCAGACTAGCAGATTACAATGAGCAGTTCTTC. This codes for CASRLADYNEQFF.

The chain combines TRBV7-6 with TRBJ1-2; 12 positions agree with TRBD1. Unmatched junction bases numbered 2, after V lost 5 bases and J lost 4 bases. Germline V CDR1 and CDR2: SGHVS, FNYEAQ. This CDR3 has 14 residues. The CDR3 spells CASSPGQGAYGYTF. The CDR3 region has the DNA TGTGCCAGCAGCCCGGGACAGGGGGCCTATGGCTACACCTTC.